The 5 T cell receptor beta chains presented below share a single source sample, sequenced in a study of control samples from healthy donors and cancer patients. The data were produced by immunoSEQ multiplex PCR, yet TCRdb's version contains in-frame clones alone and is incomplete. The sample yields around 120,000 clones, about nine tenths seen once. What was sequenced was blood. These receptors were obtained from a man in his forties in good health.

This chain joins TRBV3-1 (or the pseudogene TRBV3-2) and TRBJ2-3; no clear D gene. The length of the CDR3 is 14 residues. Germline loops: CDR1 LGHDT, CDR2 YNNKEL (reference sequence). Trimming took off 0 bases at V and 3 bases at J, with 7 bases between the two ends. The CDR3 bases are TGTGCCAGCAGCCAAGATTTCGGGACAGATACGCAGTATTTT. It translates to CASSQDFGTDTQYF.

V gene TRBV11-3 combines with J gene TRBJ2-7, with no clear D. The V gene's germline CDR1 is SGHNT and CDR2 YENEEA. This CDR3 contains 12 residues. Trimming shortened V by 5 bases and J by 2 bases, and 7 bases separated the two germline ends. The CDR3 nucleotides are TGTGCCAGCAGCATGGGGACCTACGAGCAGTACTTC. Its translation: CASSMGTYEQYF.

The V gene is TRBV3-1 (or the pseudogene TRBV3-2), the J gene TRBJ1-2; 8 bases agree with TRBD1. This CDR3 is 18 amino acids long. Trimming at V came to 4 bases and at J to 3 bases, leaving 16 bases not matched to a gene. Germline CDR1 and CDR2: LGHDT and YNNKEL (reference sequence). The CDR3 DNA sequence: TGTGCCAGCAGCCCCTCCCCCGGGCAGGGGGCAAAAGACTATGGCTACACCTTC. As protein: CASSPSPGQGAKDYGYTF.

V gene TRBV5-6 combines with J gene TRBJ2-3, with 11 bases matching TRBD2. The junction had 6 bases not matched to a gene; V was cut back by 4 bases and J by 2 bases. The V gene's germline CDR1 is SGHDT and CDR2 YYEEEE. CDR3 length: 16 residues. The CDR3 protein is CASSAMTSGNTDTQYF. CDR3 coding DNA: TGTGCCAGCAGCGCCATGACTAGCGGGAACACAGATACGCAGTATTTT.

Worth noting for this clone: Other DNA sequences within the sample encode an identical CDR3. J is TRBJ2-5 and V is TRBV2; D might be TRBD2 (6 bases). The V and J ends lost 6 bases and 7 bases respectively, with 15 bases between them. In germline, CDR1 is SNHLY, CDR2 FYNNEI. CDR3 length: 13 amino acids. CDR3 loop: CASREEGGRTQYF. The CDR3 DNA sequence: TGTGCCAGCAGGGAGGAGGGTGGGAGGACCCAGTACTTC.